The 27 T cell receptor beta chains listed next were all sequenced from one sample in a study of T cells in Graves' hyperthyroidism and ophthalmopathy. There were TCR beta CDR3 regions amplified from RNA transcripts. HTBI primers were used for first-round RT-PCR of the TCR CDR3. TCRdb redid the calling of the multiplex PCR reads with MiXCR, one entry per CDR3 protein. The sample shows some 400,000 distinct CDR3 sequences, 13% of them seen only once. Material: blood. The source of these receptors is a man aged 25-45 years with Graves' hyperthyroidism that later progressed to Graves' ophthalmopathy.

This clonotype was detected a few times. This chain connects TRBV20-1 to TRBJ2-3, with D perhaps TRBD1 (6 bases). Trimming cost V 5 bases and J 1 base, with 16 bases left between them. CDR1 is DFQATT and CDR2 is SNEGSKA in the germline V gene (reference sequence). This CDR3 is built from 15 residues. CDR3 nucleotides: TGCAGTGCTTCGGACAGATGGGCCCGCACAGATACGCAGTATTTT. Translation: CSASDRWARTDTQYF.

This clonotype was seen many times. The V and J genes are TRBV18 and TRBJ2-7, with D uncertain. Trimming took off 4 bases at V and 2 bases at J, with 12 bases between the two ends. The CDR3 totals 14 residues. Germline CDR1 is KGHSH and CDR2 is LQKENI. The CDR3 region has the DNA TGTGCCAGCTCACGCGGAGACGGAGCCTACGAGCAGTACTTC. This sequence encodes CASSRGDGAYEQYF.

The genes are TRBV2 and TRBJ1-3; a possible D gene is TRBD1 (5 bases). This CDR3 contains 14 residues. Germline V gene lookup returns CDR1 SNHLY and CDR2 FYNNEI. Trimming took off 6 bases at V and 4 bases at J, with 13 bases between the two ends. The DNA of the CDR3 is TGTGCCAGCAGGCCCGGGACTTTAGGAAACACCATATATTTT. Translated, it gives CASRPGTLGNTIYF.

In its sample, this clonotype was seen many times. CDR3 sequence (DNA): TGTGCCAGCAGTTCCGGTTACTATAATTCACCCCTCCACTTT. It encodes CASSSGYYNSPLHF. The chain recombines TRBV7-9 with TRBJ1-6; the D is unclear. Germline CDR1 and CDR2: SEHNR and FQNEAQ (reference sequence). The CDR3 length is 14 residues. V lost 6 bases and J 3 bases, leaving 9 bases between the germline ends.

The V gene is TRBV20-1, the J gene TRBJ2-5; TRBD2 matches 8 bases. CDR1 and CDR2 from the germline V gene are DFQATT and SNEGSKA (reference sequence). The ends lost 0 bases at V and 13 bases at J; junction bases unmatched: 22. The CDR3 runs to 17 residues. The CDR3: CSARDSRTSSFSPWVYF. The DNA of the CDR3 is TGCAGTGCTAGAGATTCTAGGACTAGCAGTTTCTCTCCATGGGTGTACTTC.

This clonotype was counted at least ten times. This chain links TRBV29-1 with TRBJ1-3; D is undetermined. The length of the CDR3 is 12 residues. CDR1 SQVTM and CDR2 ANQGSEA come from the germline V gene. Trimming cost V 5 bases and J 1 base, with 6 bases left between them. CDR3 residues: CSVLRSGNTIYF. CDR3 DNA: TGCAGCGTTCTAAGGTCTGGAAACACCATATATTTT.

This clonotype has ten or more counts. V and J are TRBV28 and TRBJ2-7, with D unresolved. Germline assignment: CDR1 MDHEN and CDR2 SYDVKM. The CDR3 is 14 residues long. Trimming pared 7 bases from V and 3 bases from J, leaving 16 bases between. The DNA for the CDR3 is TGTGCCAGCATCGATAGGTACAGTATCTACGAGCAGTACTTC. Protein product: CASIDRYSIYEQYF.

This clonotype has ten or more counts. The chain recombines TRBV30 with TRBJ2-7; tentative D call: TRBD1 (5 bases). The V and J ends lost 3 bases and 7 bases respectively, with 10 bases between them. The CDR3 is 11 residues long. Germline V lookup: CDR1 GTSNPN, CDR2 SVGIG (reference sequence). This CDR3 reads CAWRRRGEQYF. CDR3 nucleotide sequence: TGTGCCTGGAGAAGAAGGGGTGAGCAGTACTTC.

In this sample, this clonotype turned up many times. This rearrangement joins TRBV18 to TRBJ2-3; D might be TRBD1 or TRBD2, each matching 5 bases. V dropped 2 bases and J dropped 0 bases, with 15 bases sitting between them. The CDR3 totals 17 residues. CDR1 and CDR2 from the germline V gene are KGHSH and LQKENI. Here the CDR3 reads CASSPTAGATSTDTQYF. The CDR3 coding sequence is TGTGCCAGCTCACCAACCGCCGGGGCCACTAGCACAGATACGCAGTATTTT. Based on the CDR3 plus reference TRBV18 and TRBJ2-3, the full variable domain is NAGVMQNPRHLVRRRGQEARLRCSPMKGHSHVYWYRQLPEEGLKFMVYLQKENIIDESGMPKERFSAEFPKEGPSILRIQQVVRGDSAAYFCASSPTAGATSTDTQYFGPGTRLTVL.

The chain has TRBV12-3 or TRBV12-4 and TRBJ2-4; D may be TRBD1 (5 bases). This CDR3 region has 13 residues. Trimming cost V 4 bases and J 5 bases, with 9 bases left between them. This CDR3 is CASSYRRENIQYF. CDR3 bases: TGTGCCAGCAGTTACAGGCGAGAAAACATTCAGTACTTC.

V usage is TRBV20-1 and J usage is TRBJ2-7, with D perhaps being TRBD1 or TRBD2 (6 bases each). V gave up 0 bases and J gave up 2 bases, with 17 bases separating them. The CDR3 extends over 16 amino acids. The germline V gene encodes CDR1 DFQATT and CDR2 SNEGSKA (reference sequence). Written as DNA, the CDR3 is TGCAGTGCTAGAGATCTCGAGGGGGGACCCACCTACGAGCAGTACTTC. It specifies CSARDLEGGPTYEQYF.

This clonotype has ten or more counts. Mismatch with germline at one junction end may stem from a read error. V is TRBV11-3 and J is TRBJ2-3; D is unclear. The CDR3 sequence is 12 residues long. Germline CDR1 reads SGHNT; CDR2 reads YENEEA. The DNA of the CDR3 is TGTGCCAGCAGCGTAGACACAGATACGCAGTATTTT. This sequence encodes CASSVDTDTQYF.

Remarks on this clonotype: A much larger clone differs by one base, so this may be a read error. The chain links TRBV20-1 to TRBJ2-5, with a tentative D call TRBD1 (5 bases). Trimming took off 3 bases at V and 4 bases at J, with 12 bases between the two ends. Germline CDR1 DFQATT, CDR2 SNEGSKA (reference sequence). The CDR3 has 13 residues. CDR3 in DNA: TGCAGTGCTAGGAGACAGACTCGAGAGACCCAGTACTTC. Its protein product is CSARRQTRETQYF.

Regarding this clonotype: A much larger clone differs by one base, so this may be a read error. The chain employs TRBV11-3 and TRBJ2-7; D gene uncertain. Germline assignment: CDR1 SGHNT and CDR2 YENEEA. The CDR3 contains 13 residues. This chain's CDR3 is CASSLDQRYGQYF. CDR3 DNA sequence: TGTGCCAGCAGCTTAGATCAACGCTACGGGCAGTACTTC.

This clonotype was counted between two and nine times. The chain links TRBV4-1 to TRBJ2-3, with a weak D call TRBD2 (6 bases). CDR3 size: 14 residues. Germline lookup yields CDR1 MGHRA and CDR2 YSYEKL. V was pared by 3 bases and J by 1 base, with 8 bases between. CDR3 residues: CASSHLAGTDTQYF. CDR3 sequence (DNA): TGCGCCAGCAGCCATTTAGCGGGCACAGATACGCAGTATTTT.

There are many counts of this clonotype. CDR3 sequence reads: CASSFSQGIQETQYF. CDR3 coding DNA: TGTGCCAGCAGCTTTAGTCAGGGCATTCAAGAGACCCAGTACTTC. V is TRBV7-9 and J is TRBJ2-5, with a possible D match to TRBD1 (5 bases). CDR1 and CDR2 (germline): SEHNR, FQNEAQ (reference sequence). The germline V and J ends were trimmed by 3 bases and 2 bases, with 13 bases remaining between them. This CDR3 has 15 amino acids.

V gene TRBV5-1 combines with J gene TRBJ1-4, with 7 bases that match TRBD1. Germline V gene data show CDR1 as SGHRS and CDR2 as YFSETQ. Trimming removed 6 bases from V and 5 bases from J; junction bases left unmatched: 7. This CDR3 is 14 amino acids long. CDR3 residues: CASNPGQTNEKLFF. The CDR3 DNA follows: TGCGCCAGCAACCCGGGACAGACGAATGAAAAACTGTTTTTT.

This clonotype has at least ten counts. The chain has TRBV11-3 and TRBJ2-7; D tentatively reads TRBD1 or TRBD2 (5 bases each). Trimming cost V 5 bases and J 1 base, with 18 bases left between them. CDR1 is SGHNT, CDR2 YENEEA, per germline. This CDR3 has 16 residues. The CDR3 reads CASSLLGTVASYEQYF. The CDR3 DNA reads as TGTGCCAGCAGCCTTCTCGGGACGGTCGCATCCTACGAGCAGTACTTC.

V is TRBV30 and J is TRBJ2-1, with 7 bases matching TRBD1. This CDR3 comprises 17 residues. The V gene end was trimmed by 1 base and the J gene end by 2 bases; junction bases not matched to a gene: 11. Germline V lookup: CDR1 GTSNPN, CDR2 SVGIG (reference sequence). The CDR3 sequence: CAWSAYTSQGAYNEQFF. The CDR3, as DNA: TGTGCCTGGAGTGCGTACACCAGCCAGGGGGCCTACAATGAGCAGTTCTTC.

This clonotype occurred many times. V is TRBV6-2 or TRBV6-3 and J is TRBJ2-7, with a possible D match to TRBD1 (6 bases). The CDR3 sequence is 14 residues long. CDR1 MNHEY and CDR2 SVGEGT come from the germline V gene. With 4 bases removed from V and 0 bases from J, the gap between germline ends came to 10 bases. The CDR3 DNA reads TGTGCCAGCAGTTTACAGGGTAGCTCCTACGAGCAGTACTTC. Encoded protein: CASSLQGSSYEQYF.

This clonotype was counted between two and nine times. The rearrangement links TRBV7-3 to TRBJ2-1; possibly TRBD1 or TRBD2 for D (5 bases each). Germline V gene data show CDR1 as SGHTA and CDR2 as FQGTGA. The V gene lost 3 bases and the J gene lost 2 bases, with 8 bases spanning the gap. The CDR3 has 14 residues. CDR3 amino acids: CASSFGGTYNEQFF. In DNA, the CDR3 is TGTGCCAGCAGCTTTGGGGGAACCTACAATGAGCAGTTCTTC.

The table lists this clonotype with many counts. This sequence joins TRBV11-2 and TRBJ2-5; no clear D. Trimming took off 5 bases at V and 4 bases at J, with 8 bases between the two ends. This CDR3 is 12 amino acids long. Germline V CDR1 and CDR2: SGHAT, FQNNGV. This CDR3 is CASSRRRETQYF. CDR3 DNA sequence: TGTGCCAGCAGCAGACGACGAGAGACCCAGTACTTC.

This chain links TRBV27 with TRBJ2-1; D is possibly TRBD1 or TRBD2 (5 bases each). The CDR3 has 14 residues. Germline loops: CDR1 MNHEY, CDR2 SMNVEV (reference sequence). Trimming removed 7 bases at V and 8 bases at J, with 18 bases between. The CDR3 sequence: CASNRDGGDYEQFF. DNA of the CDR3: TGTGCCAGCAACCGGGACGGAGGAGATTATGAGCAGTTCTTC.

This clonotype was detected ten times or more. V and J are TRBV7-2 and TRBJ2-5; no reliable D call. V dropped 2 bases and J dropped 2 bases, with 12 bases sitting between them. CDR3 length: 15 residues. Looked up from germline, CDR1 is SGHTA and CDR2 is FQGNSA. CDR3 nucleotide sequence: TGTGCCAGCAGCTTAAGTTTGATCCAGCAAGAGACCCAGTACTTC. Translation gives CASSLSLIQQETQYF.

This clonotype was counted a few times. The CDR3 protein is CASSTQGFVNQPQHF. CDR3 nucleotide sequence: TGTGCCAGCAGTACGCAGGGCTTTGTGAATCAGCCCCAGCATTTT. This chain links TRBV12-3 or TRBV12-4 with TRBJ1-5; tentatively, D is TRBD1 (5 bases). The CDR3 contains 15 residues. The ends were cut back, 5 bases at V and 4 bases at J, with 15 bases in the middle.

This clonotype was picked up many times. The chain employs TRBV7-2 and TRBJ1-2, with 7 nucleotides matching TRBD1. V shed 0 bases, J shed 6 bases, and the junction held 10 bases outside the gene matches. CDR1 and CDR2 from the germline V gene are SGHTA and FQGNSA. The CDR3 is 16 amino acids. CDR3 residues: CASSLAPKTGQNGYTF. For the CDR3, the DNA is TGTGCCAGCAGCTTAGCACCCAAGACAGGGCAGAATGGCTACACCTTC.

The table lists this clonotype with many counts. The chain is built from TRBV12-3 or TRBV12-4 and TRBJ2-5; no firm D call. V was trimmed by 5 bases and J by 2 bases, leaving 21 bases between them. The CDR3 has 17 residues. For the CDR3, the DNA is TGTGCCAGCAGTCCTTATGGTGGGTCAGCAAGTCAAGAGACCCAGTACTTC. It encodes CASSPYGGSASQETQYF.